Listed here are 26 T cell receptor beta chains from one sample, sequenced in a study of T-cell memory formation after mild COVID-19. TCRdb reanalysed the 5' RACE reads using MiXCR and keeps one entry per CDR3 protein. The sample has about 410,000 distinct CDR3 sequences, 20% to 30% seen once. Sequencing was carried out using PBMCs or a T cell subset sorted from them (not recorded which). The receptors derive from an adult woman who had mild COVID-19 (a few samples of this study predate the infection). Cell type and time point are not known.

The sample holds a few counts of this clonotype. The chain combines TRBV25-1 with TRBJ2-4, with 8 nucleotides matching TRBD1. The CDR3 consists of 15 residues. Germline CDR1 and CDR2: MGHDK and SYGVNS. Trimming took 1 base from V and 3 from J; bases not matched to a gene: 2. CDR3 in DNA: TGTGCCAGCAGTGAATCCGGACAGGGCAAAAACATTCAGTACTTC. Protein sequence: CASSESGQGKNIQYF.

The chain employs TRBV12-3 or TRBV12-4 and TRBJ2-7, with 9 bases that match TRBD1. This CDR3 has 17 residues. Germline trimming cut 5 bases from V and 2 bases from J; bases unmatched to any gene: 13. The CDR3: CASSLSSGTGTPYEQYF. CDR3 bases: TGTGCCAGCAGTCTGTCCTCCGGGACAGGGACCCCCTACGAGCAGTACTTC.

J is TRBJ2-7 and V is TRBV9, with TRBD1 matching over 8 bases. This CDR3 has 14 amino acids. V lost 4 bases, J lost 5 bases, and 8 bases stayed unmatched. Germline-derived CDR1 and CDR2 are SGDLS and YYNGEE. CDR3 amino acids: CASSTGQGSDEQYF. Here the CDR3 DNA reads TGTGCCAGCAGCACCGGACAGGGTAGCGACGAGCAGTACTTC.

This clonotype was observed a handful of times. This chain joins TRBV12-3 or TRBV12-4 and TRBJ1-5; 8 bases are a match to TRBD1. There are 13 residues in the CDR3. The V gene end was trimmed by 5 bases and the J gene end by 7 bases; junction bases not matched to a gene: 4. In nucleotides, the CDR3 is TGTGCCAGCAGTAGGACAGGGAAGCAGCCCCAGCATTTT. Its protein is CASSRTGKQPQHF.

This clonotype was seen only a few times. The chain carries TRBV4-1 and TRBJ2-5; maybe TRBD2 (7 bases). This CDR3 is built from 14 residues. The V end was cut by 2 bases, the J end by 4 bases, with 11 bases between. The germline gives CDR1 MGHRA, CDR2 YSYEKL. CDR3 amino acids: CASSQKGGGETQYF. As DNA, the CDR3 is TGCGCCAGCAGCCAAAAGGGGGGGGGAGAGACCCAGTACTTC.

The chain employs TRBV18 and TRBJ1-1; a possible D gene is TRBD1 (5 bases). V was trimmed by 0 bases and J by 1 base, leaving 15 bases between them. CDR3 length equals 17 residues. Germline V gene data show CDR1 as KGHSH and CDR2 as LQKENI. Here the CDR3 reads CASSPPTLTGRNTEAFF. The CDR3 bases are TGTGCCAGCTCACCACCGACGCTGACGGGGCGGAACACTGAAGCTTTCTTT.

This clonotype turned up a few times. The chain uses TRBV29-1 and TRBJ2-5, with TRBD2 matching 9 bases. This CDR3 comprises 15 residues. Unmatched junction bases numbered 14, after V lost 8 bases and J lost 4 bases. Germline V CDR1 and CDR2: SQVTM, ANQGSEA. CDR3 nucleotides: TGCAGCTGCAAGATAGGTAGCGGGAGTCGAGAGACCCAGTACTTC. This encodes CSCKIGSGSRETQYF.

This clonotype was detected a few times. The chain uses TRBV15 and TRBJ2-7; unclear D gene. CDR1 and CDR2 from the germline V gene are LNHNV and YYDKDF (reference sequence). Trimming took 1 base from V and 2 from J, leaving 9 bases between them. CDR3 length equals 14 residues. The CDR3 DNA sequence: TGTGCCACCAGCAGAGTACGGGCACCCTACGAGCAGTACTTC. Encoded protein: CATSRVRAPYEQYF.

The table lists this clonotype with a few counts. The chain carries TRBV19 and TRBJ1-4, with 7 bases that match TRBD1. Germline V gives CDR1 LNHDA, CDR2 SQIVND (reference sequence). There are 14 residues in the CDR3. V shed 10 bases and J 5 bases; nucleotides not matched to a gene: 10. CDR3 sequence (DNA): TGTGCCACGAGACAGGGATCGCAGAATGAAAAACTGTTTTTT. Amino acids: CATRQGSQNEKLFF.

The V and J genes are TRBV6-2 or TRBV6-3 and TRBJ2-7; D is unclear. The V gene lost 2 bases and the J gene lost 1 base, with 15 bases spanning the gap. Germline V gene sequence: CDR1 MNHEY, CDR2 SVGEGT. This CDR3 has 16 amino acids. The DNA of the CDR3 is TGTGCCAGCAGTTACCTCGCTTGGGAACGTTCCTACGAGCAGTACTTC. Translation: CASSYLAWERSYEQYF.

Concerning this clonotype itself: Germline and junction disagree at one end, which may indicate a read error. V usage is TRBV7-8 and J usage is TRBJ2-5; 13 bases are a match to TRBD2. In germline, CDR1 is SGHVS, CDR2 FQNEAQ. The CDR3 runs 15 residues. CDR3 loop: CASSTRTSGSGSLWF. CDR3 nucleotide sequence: TGTGCCAGCAGCACTCGGACTAGCGGGAGTGGGTCCCTTTGGTTC.

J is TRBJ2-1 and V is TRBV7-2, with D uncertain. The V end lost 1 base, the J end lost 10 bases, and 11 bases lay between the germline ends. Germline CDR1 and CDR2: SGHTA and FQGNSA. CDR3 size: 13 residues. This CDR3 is CASSLDGRREQFF. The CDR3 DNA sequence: TGTGCCAGCAGCTTAGACGGTAGGCGGGAGCAGTTCTTC. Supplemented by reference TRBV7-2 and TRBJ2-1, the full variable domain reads GAGVSQSPSNKVTEKGKDVELRCDPISGHTALYWYRQSLGQGLEFLIYFQGNSAPDKSGLPSDRFSAERTGGSVSTLTIQRTQQEDSAVYLCASSLDGRREQFFGPGTRLTVL.

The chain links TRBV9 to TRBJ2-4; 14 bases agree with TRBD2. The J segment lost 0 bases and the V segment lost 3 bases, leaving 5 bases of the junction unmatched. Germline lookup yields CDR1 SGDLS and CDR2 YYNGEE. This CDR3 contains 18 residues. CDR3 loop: CASSATSGGALAKNIQYF. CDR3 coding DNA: TGTGCCAGCAGCGCGACTAGCGGGGGGGCCCTAGCCAAAAACATTCAGTACTTC.

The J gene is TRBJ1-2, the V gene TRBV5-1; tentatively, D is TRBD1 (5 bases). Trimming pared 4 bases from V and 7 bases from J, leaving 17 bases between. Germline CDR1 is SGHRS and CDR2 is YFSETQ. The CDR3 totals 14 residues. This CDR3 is CASSLPQRGVGYTF. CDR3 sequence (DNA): TGCGCCAGCAGCCTCCCCCAACGAGGGGTTGGCTACACCTTC.

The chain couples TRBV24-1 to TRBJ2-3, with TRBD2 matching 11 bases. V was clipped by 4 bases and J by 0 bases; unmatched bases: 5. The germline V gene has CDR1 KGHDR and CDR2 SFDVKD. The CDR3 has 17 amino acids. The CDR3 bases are TGTGCCACCAGTGACCAGGGACTAGCGGAGAGCACAGATACGCAGTATTTT. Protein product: CATSDQGLAESTDTQYF.

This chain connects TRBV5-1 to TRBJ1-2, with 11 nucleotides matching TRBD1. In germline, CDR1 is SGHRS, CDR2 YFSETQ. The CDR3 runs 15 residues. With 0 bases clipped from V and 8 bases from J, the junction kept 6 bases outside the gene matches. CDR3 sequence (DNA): TGCGCCAGCAGCTTGGCCGGACAGGGGGCGCGGGGCTACACCTTC. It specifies CASSLAGQGARGYTF. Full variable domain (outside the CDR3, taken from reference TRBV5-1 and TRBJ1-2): KAGVTQTPRYLIKTRGQQVTLSCSPISGHRSVSWYQQTPGQGLQFLFEYFSETQRNKGNFPGRFSGRQFSNSRSEMNVSTLELGDSALYLCASSLAGQGARGYTFGSGTRLTVV.

CDR3 residues: CASSPPGSRGEQFF. The CDR3, as DNA: TGTGCCAGCTCACCACCGGGCTCTCGAGGGGAGCAGTTCTTC. The chain recombines TRBV18 with TRBJ2-1; perhaps TRBD2 as D (5 bases). Germline V gives CDR1 KGHSH, CDR2 LQKENI. This CDR3 spans 14 amino acids. The V end was cut by 0 bases, the J end by 10 bases, with 13 bases between.

This chain's CDR3 is CASSFTSYETQYF. CDR3 in DNA: TGTGCCAGCAGCTTCACTAGCTATGAGACCCAGTACTTC. V usage is TRBV7-2 and J usage is TRBJ2-5, with TRBD2 as a possible D gene (6 bases). Between the trimmed V and J ends, which lost 3 bases and 5 bases, there was a span of 10 bases. This CDR3 spans 13 amino acids. Germline CDR1 and CDR2: SGHTA and FQGNSA.

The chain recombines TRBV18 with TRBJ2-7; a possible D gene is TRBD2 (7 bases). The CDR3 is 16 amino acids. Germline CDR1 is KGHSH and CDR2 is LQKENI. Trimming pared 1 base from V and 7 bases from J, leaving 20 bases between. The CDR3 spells CASSPQIGRGAGEQYF. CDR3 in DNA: TGTGCCAGCTCACCACAGATCGGACGGGGGGCTGGAGAGCAGTACTTC.

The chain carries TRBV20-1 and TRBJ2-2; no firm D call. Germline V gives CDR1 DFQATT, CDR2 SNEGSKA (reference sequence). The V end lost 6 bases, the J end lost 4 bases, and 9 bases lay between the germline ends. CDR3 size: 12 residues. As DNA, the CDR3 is TGCAGTGCGTTGGCAGCCACCGGGGAGCTGTTTTTT. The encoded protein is CSALAATGELFF.

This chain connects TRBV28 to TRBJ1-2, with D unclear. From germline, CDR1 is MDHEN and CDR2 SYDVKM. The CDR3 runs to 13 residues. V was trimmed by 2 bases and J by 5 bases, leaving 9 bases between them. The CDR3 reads CASSLVTRYGYTF. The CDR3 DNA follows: TGTGCCAGCAGTTTAGTAACGAGATATGGCTACACCTTC.

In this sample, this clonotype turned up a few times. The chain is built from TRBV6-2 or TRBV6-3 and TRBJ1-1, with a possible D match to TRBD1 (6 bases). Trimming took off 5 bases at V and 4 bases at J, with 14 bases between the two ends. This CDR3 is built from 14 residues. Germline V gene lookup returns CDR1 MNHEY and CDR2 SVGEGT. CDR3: CASSLVQGGTEAFF. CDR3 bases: TGTGCCAGCAGTCTTGTACAGGGTGGCACTGAAGCTTTCTTT.

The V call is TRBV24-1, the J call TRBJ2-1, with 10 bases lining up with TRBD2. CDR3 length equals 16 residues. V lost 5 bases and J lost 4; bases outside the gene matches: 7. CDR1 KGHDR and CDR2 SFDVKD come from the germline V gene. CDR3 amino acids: CATSVKRGGAYNEQFF. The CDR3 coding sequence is TGTGCCACCAGTGTCAAGCGGGGGGGTGCTTACAATGAGCAGTTCTTC.

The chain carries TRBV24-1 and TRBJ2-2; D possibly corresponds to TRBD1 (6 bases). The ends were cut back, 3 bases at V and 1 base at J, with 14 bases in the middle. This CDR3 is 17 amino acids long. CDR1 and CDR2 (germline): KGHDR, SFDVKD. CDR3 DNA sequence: TGTGCCACCAGTGATAGGGGACACCGACTGAACACCGGGGAGCTGTTTTTT. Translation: CATSDRGHRLNTGELFF.

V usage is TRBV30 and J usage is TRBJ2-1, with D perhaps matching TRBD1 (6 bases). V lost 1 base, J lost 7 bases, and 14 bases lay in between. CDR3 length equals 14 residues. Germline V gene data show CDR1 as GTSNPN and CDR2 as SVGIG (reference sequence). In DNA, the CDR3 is TGTGCCTGGAGTGCCAATTTACAGGGTAATGAGCAGTTCTTC. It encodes CAWSANLQGNEQFF. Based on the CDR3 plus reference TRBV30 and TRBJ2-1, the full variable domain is SQTIHQWPATLVQPVGSPLSLECTVEGTSNPNLYWYRQAAGRGLQLLFYSVGIGQISSEVPQNLSASRPQDRQFILSSKKLLLSDSGFYLCAWSANLQGNEQFFGPGTRLTVL.

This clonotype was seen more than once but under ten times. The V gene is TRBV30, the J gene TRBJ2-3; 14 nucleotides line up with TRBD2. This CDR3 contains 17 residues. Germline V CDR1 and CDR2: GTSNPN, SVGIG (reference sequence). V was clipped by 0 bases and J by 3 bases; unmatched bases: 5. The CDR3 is CAWSVRRTSGRTDTQYF. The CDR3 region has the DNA TGTGCCTGGAGTGTACGAAGGACTAGCGGGAGGACAGATACGCAGTATTTT. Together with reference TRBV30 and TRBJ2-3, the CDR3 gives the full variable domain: SQTIHQWPATLVQPVGSPLSLECTVEGTSNPNLYWYRQAAGRGLQLLFYSVGIGQISSEVPQNLSASRPQDRQFILSSKKLLLSDSGFYLCAWSVRRTSGRTDTQYFGPGTRLTVL.